This TCR beta chain was sequenced in a study of blood T cell repertoires in COVID-19. Across the whole study: Material from acute and convalescent COVID-19 was sourced from the United States, Italy and Spain. The analysed material was cDNA or gDNA that came from T cells, B-cell-depleted T cells, or PBMCs.

Generated by immunoSEQ multiplex PCR, the TCRdb table keeps only in-frame clones and is missing some. The sample gives about 200,000 clones, about 88% of which show up once; 4.5% to 5% is in the top ten. V was pared by 0 bases and J by 10 bases, with 13 bases between. CDR3 length: 14 amino acids. Germline values: CDR1 LNHNV, CDR2 YYDKDF (reference sequence). Sequenced material: peripheral blood. The V call is TRBV15, the J call TRBJ2-1, with D uncertain. The receptor's source is a woman at least 80 years old with acute or convalescent COVID-19. The chain's CDR3 is CATSRDLTSNEQFF. CDR3 nucleotide sequence: TGTGCCACCAGCAGAGATCTAACTTCCAACGAGCAGTTCTTC.